This record covers a single T cell receptor beta chain. The antigen is unknown. These data belong to a study of T-cell memory formation after mild COVID-19. Background on the study: Clusters were largely donor specific.

TCRdb re-called the 5' RACE reads with MiXCR, one entry per CDR3 protein. In the table there are tens of thousands of distinct CDR3 sequences, approximately 13% of which are singletons. Study findings and constraints: Pre-infection memory harbored some responding clones, suggesting cross-reactive memory joined.

The CDR3 spans 15 residues. The germline V gene has CDR1 LGHDT and CDR2 YNNKEL (reference sequence). V lost 3 bases and J 3 bases, leaving 14 bases between the germline ends. What was sequenced was PBMCs or a T cell subset sorted from them (not recorded which). The sequence derives from an adult woman who had mild COVID-19 (a few samples of this study predate the infection). Cell type and time point are not known. This chain uses TRBV3-1 with TRBJ1-1; maybe TRBD1 (5 bases). This CDR3 reads CASSHGALGDTEAFF. The CDR3 DNA follows: TGTGCCAGCAGCCATGGGGCGTTAGGGGACACTGAAGCTTTCTTT.